This is a list of T cell receptor beta chains from one sample in a study of blood T cell repertoires in COVID-19. TCRdb keeps only in-frame clones here, not all; method: immunoSEQ multiplex PCR. The table records 450,000 to 600,000 clones, 87% of them present only once. Source material: PBMCs or T cells enriched from blood (not recorded which). Receptors were obtained from a woman under 30 who had recovered from COVID-19. The CDR3 runs from the conserved cysteine through the conserved F or W. A D gene is named only where the DNA matches it firmly. Only some rows state a clone size, as once, few, many or a class for expanded clones.

D: TRBD2
size: NA
J: TRBJ2-2
V: TRBV4-2
length: 19
DNA: TGTGCCAGCAGCCAAGCCTCGAAGACGGGACTAGCAACCGCCGGGGAGCTGTTTTTT
CDR3: CASSQASKTGLATAGELFF

D: NA
size: NA
J: TRBJ1-5
V: TRBV30
length: 14
DNA: TGTGCCTGGACCGAGGGAACTGGGAATCAGCCCCAGCATTTT
CDR3: CAWTEGTGNQPQHF

D: TRBD1
size: NA
J: TRBJ1-1
V: TRBV13
length: 18
DNA: TGTGCCAGCAGGGAAAAGGACGGGACAGGGCAAAGTGGCACTGAAGCTTTCTTT
CDR3: CASREKDGTGQSGTEAFF

D: NA
size: NA
J: TRBJ1-4
V: TRBV7-9
length: 15
DNA: TGTGCCAGCAGCTTAGGGGGCAGGGTCATCGAAAAACTGTTTTTT
CDR3: CASSLGGRVIEKLFF

D: NA
size: NA
J: TRBJ2-5
V: TRBV20-1
length: 11
DNA: TGCAGTGCGAACGGAGGGGAGACCCAGTACTTC
CDR3: CSANGGETQYF

D: TRBD1
size: NA
J: TRBJ2-7
V: TRBV4-1
length: 16
DNA: TGCGCCAGCAGCCGACCGGGACAGGGAAAGAGCTACGAGCAGTACTTC
CDR3: CASSRPGQGKSYEQYF

D: NA
size: once
J: TRBJ1-3
V: TRBV5-6
length: 15
DNA: TGTGCCAGCAGCTTTGTCGGGGACTCTGGAAACACCATATATTTT
CDR3: CASSFVGDSGNTIYF

D: TRBD1
size: NA
J: TRBJ1-1
V: TRBV5-1
length: 18
DNA: TGCGCCAGCAGGCCTGGGCCCGGACAGGGAGGTCTGAACACTGAAGCTTTCTTT
CDR3: CASRPGPGQGGLNTEAFF

D: NA
size: NA
J: TRBJ2-7
V: TRBV12-3/TRBV12-4
length: 11
DNA: TGTGCCAGCCAAGGGGGGGACGAGCAGTACTTC
CDR3: CASQGGDEQYF

D: NA
size: once
J: TRBJ2-3
V: TRBV14
length: 13
DNA: TGTGCCAGCAGCCAAGATCGCGCCGGGGGGCAGTATTTT
CDR3: CASSQDRAGGQYF

D: TRBD1
size: NA
J: TRBJ1-2
V: TRBV19
length: 13
DNA: TGTGCCAGTAGTTCAATGGACAGGGTGGGCTACACCTTC
CDR3: CASSSMDRVGYTF

D: NA
size: NA
J: TRBJ2-5
V: TRBV30
length: 14
DNA: TGTGCCTGGAGTGTACGACTCCGACAAGAGACCCAGTACTTC
CDR3: CAWSVRLRQETQYF

D: NA
size: NA
J: TRBJ1-2
V: TRBV5-4
length: 14
DNA: TGTGCCAGCAGCTTGGCCGGGACTCTCTATGGCTACACCTTC
CDR3: CASSLAGTLYGYTF

D: TRBD1
size: once
J: TRBJ2-7
V: TRBV23-1
length: 15
DNA: TGCGCCAGCAGTCCGCACAGGGGGATCGGCTACGAGCAGTACTTC
CDR3: CASSPHRGIGYEQYF

D: TRBD2
size: NA
J: TRBJ2-2
V: TRBV24-1
length: 13
DNA: TGTGCCACTGGGACTAGCGGAGCCGGGGAGCTGTTTTTT
CDR3: CATGTSGAGELFF

D: TRBD2
size: NA
J: TRBJ2-7
V: TRBV7-6
length: 16
DNA: TGTGCCAGCAGCCCAAAGCTAGCGGGGGGGTACGACGAGCAGTACTTC
CDR3: CASSPKLAGGYDEQYF

D: NA
size: once
J: TRBJ1-1
V: TRBV20-1
length: 10
DNA: TGCAGCCGACGGGAAACTGAAGCTTTCTTT
CDR3: CSRRETEAFF

D: TRBD1
size: NA
J: TRBJ1-1
V: TRBV5-6
length: 15
DNA: TGTGCCAGTGATCGGACAGGGAAACTGAACACTGAAGCTTTCTTT
CDR3: CASDRTGKLNTEAFF

D: TRBD1
size: NA
J: TRBJ2-3
V: TRBV27
length: 16
DNA: TGTGCCAGCAGTACACCAGGGGGCGCGAGGTGGCCTACGCAGTATTTT
CDR3: CASSTPGGARWPTQYF

D: NA
size: NA
J: TRBJ2-2
V: TRBV9
length: 14
DNA: TGTGCCAGCAGCGGGGGGCCGAACACCGGGGAGCTGTTTTTT
CDR3: CASSGGPNTGELFF

D: NA
size: few
J: TRBJ1-1
V: TRBV3-1/TRBV3-2
length: 15
DNA: TGTGCCAGCAGCCAAGATCCGGCGGTATACACTGAAGCTTTCTTT
CDR3: CASSQDPAVYTEAFF

D: TRBD2
size: NA
J: TRBJ2-7
V: TRBV5-4
length: 16
DNA: TGTGCCAGCAGCTTGGGGAGTAGCGGGGGCCCCTACGAGCAGTACTTC
CDR3: CASSLGSSGGPYEQYF

D: TRBD1
size: NA
J: TRBJ1-2
V: TRBV7-9
length: 15
DNA: TGTGCCAGCAGCCTCTGGACAGGGGTTAACTATGGCTACACCTTC
CDR3: CASSLWTGVNYGYTF

D: TRBD1
size: NA
J: TRBJ1-1
V: TRBV28
length: 14
DNA: TGTGCCAGCAACGGCAGGGGGTCGAACACTGAAGCTTTCTTT
CDR3: CASNGRGSNTEAFF

D: NA
size: NA
J: TRBJ1-2
V: TRBV5-4
length: 15
DNA: TGTGCCAGCAGCCTGCCGGGCCCCCAGGGGTATGGCTACACCTTC
CDR3: CASSLPGPQGYGYTF

D: TRBD1
size: NA
J: TRBJ1-4
V: TRBV2
length: 14
DNA: TGTGCCATCGCCCTAAGGACAGGGGGGGAAAAACTGTTTTTT
CDR3: CAIALRTGGEKLFF

D: NA
size: NA
J: TRBJ2-1
V: TRBV4-1
length: 16
DNA: TGCGCCAGCAGCCAAGAGGCCGGAGCAGAGCACAATGAGCAGTTCTTC
CDR3: CASSQEAGAEHNEQFF

D: TRBD1
size: NA
J: TRBJ1-2
V: TRBV3-1/TRBV3-2
length: 14
DNA: TGTGCCAGCAGCCTCCGACAGGGTCACTATGGCTACACCTTC
CDR3: CASSLRQGHYGYTF

D: NA
size: NA
J: TRBJ1-2
V: TRBV5-1
length: 14
DNA: TGCGCCAGCAGCCTCGGAGAGGCGGGGTATGGCTACACCTTC
CDR3: CASSLGEAGYGYTF

D: NA
size: NA
J: TRBJ1-1
V: TRBV6-6
length: 13
DNA: TGTGCCAGCACCAGAGGGACAAACACTGAAGCTTTCTTT
CDR3: CASTRGTNTEAFF

D: NA
size: NA
J: TRBJ1-4
V: TRBV9
length: 14
DNA: TGTGCCAGCAGCGTAGGGAGGGTAGGGGAAAAACTGTTTTTT
CDR3: CASSVGRVGEKLFF

D: NA
size: NA
J: TRBJ1-1
V: TRBV4-2
length: 14
DNA: TGTGCCAGCAGCCAAGAGACAGATTTTTTAGAAGCTTTCTTT
CDR3: CASSQETDFLEAFF

D: NA
size: NA
J: TRBJ1-2
V: TRBV4-1
length: 14
DNA: TGCGCCAGCAGCCTACAGCACTTAAACTATGGCTACACCTTC
CDR3: CASSLQHLNYGYTF

D: NA
size: once
J: TRBJ2-7
V: TRBV25-1
length: 16
DNA: TGTGCCAGCAGTGGCCCCTCTCAGACAGCAAACTACGAGCAGTACTTC
CDR3: CASSGPSQTANYEQYF

D: NA
size: NA
J: TRBJ2-7
V: TRBV19
length: 13
DNA: TGTGCCAGTAGTATAAGAGAGATGGACGAGCAGTACTTC
CDR3: CASSIREMDEQYF

D: NA
size: NA
J: TRBJ1-3
V: TRBV5-4
length: 17
DNA: TGTGCCAGCAGCCTGGGCGCTTTAGGAGGCTCTGGAAACACCATATATTTT
CDR3: CASSLGALGGSGNTIYF

D: TRBD2
size: NA
J: TRBJ2-5
V: TRBV20-1
length: 13
DNA: TGCAGTGCTAGTCAAGCGGGGGAAGAGACCCAGTACTTC
CDR3: CSASQAGEETQYF

D: TRBD1
size: NA
J: TRBJ2-7
V: TRBV27
length: 15
DNA: TGTGCCAGCAGTTTGAGGACAGGGGGGAGATACGAGCAGTACTTC
CDR3: CASSLRTGGRYEQYF

D: NA
size: NA
J: TRBJ2-7
V: TRBV27
length: 14
DNA: TGTGCCAGCAGTTTGGCGCCGCAGGGCTACGAGCAGTACTTC
CDR3: CASSLAPQGYEQYF

D: NA
size: NA
J: TRBJ1-2
V: TRBV19
length: 12
DNA: TGTGCCAGTAGTAGGGGACTTATGGGCTACACCTTC
CDR3: CASSRGLMGYTF

D: NA
size: NA
J: TRBJ2-3
V: TRBV6-4
length: 17
DNA: TGTGCCTCTACGCCGGGACTCACCTCTATTAGCACAGATACGCAGTATTTT
CDR3: CASTPGLTSISTDTQYF

D: NA
size: few
J: TRBJ1-5
V: TRBV19
length: 14
DNA: TGTGCCAGTGCGGACAGTAGAGGCAATCAGCCCCAGCATTTT
CDR3: CASADSRGNQPQHF

D: NA
size: NA
J: TRBJ1-1
V: TRBV29-1
length: 13
DNA: TGCAGCGTTGAAAGGTGGGGGGACACTGAAGCTTTCTTT
CDR3: CSVERWGDTEAFF

D: NA
size: NA
J: TRBJ2-1
V: TRBV20-1
length: 11
DNA: TGCAGTGCTAGGCGGTACAATGAGCAGTTCTTC
CDR3: CSARRYNEQFF